The T cell receptor beta chain described here comes from a study of T cell changes during pregnancy in multiple sclerosis. Between the trimmed V and J ends, which lost 5 bases and 4 bases, there was a span of 11 bases. Germline-derived CDR1 and CDR2 are LNHDA and SQIVND (reference sequence). CDR3 length: 14 amino acids. The method was immunoSEQ multiplex PCR; TCRdb's version includes in-frame clones alone and lacks a portion of them. This sample has roughly 70,000 clones, with 85% to 95% found just once. This chain uses TRBV19 with TRBJ2-2, with D hard to call. The sequence came from a female donor with multiple sclerosis, enrolled in a pregnancy study. The material was peripheral blood, obtained before pregnancy. CDR3 in DNA: TGTGCCAGTAGTGCGGCTACACTCACCGGGGAGCTGTTTTTT. This gives the protein CASSAATLTGELFF.